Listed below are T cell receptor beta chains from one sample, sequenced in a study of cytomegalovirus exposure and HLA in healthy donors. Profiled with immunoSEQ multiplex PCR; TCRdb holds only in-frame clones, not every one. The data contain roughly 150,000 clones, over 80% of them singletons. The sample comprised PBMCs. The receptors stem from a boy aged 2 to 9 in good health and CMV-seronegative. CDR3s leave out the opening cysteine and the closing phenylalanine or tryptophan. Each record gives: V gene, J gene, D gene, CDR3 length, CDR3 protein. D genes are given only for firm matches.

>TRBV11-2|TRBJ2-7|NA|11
ASSTTSSYEQY
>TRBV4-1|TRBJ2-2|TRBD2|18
ASSQDSRRLAAMNTGELF
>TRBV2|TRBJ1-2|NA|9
ASALGYGYT
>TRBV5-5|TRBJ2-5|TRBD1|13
ASSALGQGWETQY
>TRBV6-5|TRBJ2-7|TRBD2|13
ASRQTGTSGYEQY
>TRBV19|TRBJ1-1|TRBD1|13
ASSPPGQGNTEAF
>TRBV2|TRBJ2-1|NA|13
ASSDAVLNVNEQF
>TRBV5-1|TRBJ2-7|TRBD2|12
ASSLRGGTYEQY
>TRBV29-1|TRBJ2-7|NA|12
SVVMGTVDYEQY
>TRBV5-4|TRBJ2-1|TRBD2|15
ASSLVVLAGAPHEQF
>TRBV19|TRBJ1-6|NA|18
ASSQTLLSPDIPYNSPLH
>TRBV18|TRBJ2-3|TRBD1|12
ASSPGQGADTQY
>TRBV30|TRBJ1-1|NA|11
AWSIIQNTEAF
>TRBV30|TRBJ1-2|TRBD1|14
AWSRDRDGLGDGYT
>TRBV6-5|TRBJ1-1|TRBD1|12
ASRAGTENTEAF
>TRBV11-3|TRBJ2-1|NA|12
ASSDSSRYNEQF
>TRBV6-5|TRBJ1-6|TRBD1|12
ASSYGQGNSPLH
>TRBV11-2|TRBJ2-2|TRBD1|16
ASSSLRLGQGYTGELF
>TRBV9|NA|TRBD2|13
ASSVASGGLYEQY
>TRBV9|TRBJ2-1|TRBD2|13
ASSVTSGVGDEQF
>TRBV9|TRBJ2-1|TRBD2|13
ASSPRTAGVDEQF
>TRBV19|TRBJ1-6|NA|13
ASSTMTAYNSPLH
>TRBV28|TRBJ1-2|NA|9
ASSSSYGYT
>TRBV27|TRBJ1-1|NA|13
ASSIQARFNTEAF
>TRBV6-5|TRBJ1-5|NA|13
ASRAMFPAGQPQH
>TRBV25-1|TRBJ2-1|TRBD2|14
ASRGVREGRYNEQF
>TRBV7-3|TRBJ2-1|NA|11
ASSYGSGDEQF
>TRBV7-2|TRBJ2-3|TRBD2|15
ASSAVLVLAGTDTQY